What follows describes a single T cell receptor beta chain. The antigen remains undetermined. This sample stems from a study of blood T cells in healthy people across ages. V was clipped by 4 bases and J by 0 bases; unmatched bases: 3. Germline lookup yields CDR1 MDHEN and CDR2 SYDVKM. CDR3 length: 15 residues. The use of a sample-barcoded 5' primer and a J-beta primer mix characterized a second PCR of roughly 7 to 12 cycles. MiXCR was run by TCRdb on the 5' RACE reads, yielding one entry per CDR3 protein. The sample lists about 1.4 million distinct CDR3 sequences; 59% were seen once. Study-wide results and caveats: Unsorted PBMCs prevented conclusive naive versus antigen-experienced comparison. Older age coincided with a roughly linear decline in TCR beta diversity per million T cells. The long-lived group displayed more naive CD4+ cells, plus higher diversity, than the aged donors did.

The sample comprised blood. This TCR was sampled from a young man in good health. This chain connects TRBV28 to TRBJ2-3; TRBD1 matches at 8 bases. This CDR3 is CASSSRTGSTDTQYF. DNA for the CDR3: TGTGCCAGCAGTTCACGGACAGGGAGCACAGATACGCAGTATTTT. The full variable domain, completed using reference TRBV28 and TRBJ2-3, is DVKVTQSSRYLVKRTGEKVFLECVQDMDHENMFWYRQDPGLGLRLIYFSYDVKMKEKGDIPEGYSVSREKKERFSLILESASTNQTSMYLCASSSRTGSTDTQYFGPGTRLTVL.